The subject of this entry is one T cell receptor (beta chain). This record comes from a study of cytomegalovirus exposure and HLA in healthy donors. Primers: 60 Vbeta forward and 13 Jbeta reverse. Some clones are missing from TCRdb's copy, which holds only in-frame ones; the method was immunoSEQ multiplex PCR. Here the sample table reports about 140,000 clones. The V and J ends lost 3 bases and 2 bases respectively, with 12 bases between them. Looked up from germline, CDR1 is SGHNT and CDR2 is YYREEE (reference sequence). The CDR3 runs 14 residues. The V and J genes are TRBV5-4 and TRBJ2-7; D gene unclear. This TCR came from a man aged 35 to 55 in good health and CMV-seronegative. The specimen was PBMCs. CDR3: CASSWAVLPYEQYF. For the CDR3, the DNA is TGTGCCAGCAGCTGGGCAGTCCTTCCCTACGAGCAGTACTTC.